This T cell receptor beta chain was sequenced for a study of T-cell reconstitution after alpha-beta-depleted transplantation in children. General observations from the study: For some patients, TCRbeta diversity was high at day 60 because of recipient T cells and thymic progenitors that survived. The study reportedly traced alpha-beta T cells about two months after transplant to several hundred expanded graft clones.

Worth noting for this clonotype: What it binds is not known. One end of the junction fails to match germline, which may point to a read error.

A TCRbeta library incorporating unique molecular identifiers was prepared. TCRdb reanalysed the PCR reads using MiXCR and keeps one entry per CDR3 protein. The sample records approximately 650,000 distinct CDR3 sequences, over 10% being singletons. The CDR3 consists of 13 residues. The sequenced sample was PBMCs, obtained before TCRalphabeta/CD19-depleted stem cell transplant. The clonotype was recovered from a girl aged 2 to 10 with congenital amegakaryocytic thrombocytopenia, due to receive a stem cell transplant. The rearrangement links TRBV12-3 or TRBV12-4 to TRBJ1-2; weak D call: TRBD1 (5 bases). CDR3 loop: CASSLGTPYGYTF. The DNA of the CDR3 is TGTGCCAGCAGCTTAGGGACTCCGTATGGCTACACCTTC.